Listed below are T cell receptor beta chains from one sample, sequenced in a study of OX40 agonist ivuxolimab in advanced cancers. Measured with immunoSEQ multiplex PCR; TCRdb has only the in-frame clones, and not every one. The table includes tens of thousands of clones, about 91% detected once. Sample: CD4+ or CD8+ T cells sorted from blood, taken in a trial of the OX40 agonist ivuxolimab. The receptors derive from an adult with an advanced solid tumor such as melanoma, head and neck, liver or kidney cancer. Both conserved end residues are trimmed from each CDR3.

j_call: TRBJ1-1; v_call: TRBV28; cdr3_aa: ASSLRGQWNTEAF
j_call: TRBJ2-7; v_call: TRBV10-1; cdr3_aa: ASSGGGFWARRRTQY
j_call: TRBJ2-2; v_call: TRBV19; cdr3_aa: ASSIKPLLETNTGELF
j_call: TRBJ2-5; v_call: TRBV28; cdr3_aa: ASNVGRYQETQY
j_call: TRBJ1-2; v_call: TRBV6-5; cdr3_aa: ASSYSYAPNPYGYT
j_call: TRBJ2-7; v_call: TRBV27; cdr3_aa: ASRQYSSGSSYEQY
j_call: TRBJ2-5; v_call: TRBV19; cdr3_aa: ASRPKGQETQY
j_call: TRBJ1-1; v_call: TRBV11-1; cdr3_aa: ASSPPWTSDSPEAF
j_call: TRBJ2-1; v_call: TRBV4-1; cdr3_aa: ASSQDGTGSSYNEQF
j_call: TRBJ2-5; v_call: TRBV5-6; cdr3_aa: ASSLGRVGEETQY
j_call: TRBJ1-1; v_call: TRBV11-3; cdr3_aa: ASSLEANTEAF